This T cell receptor beta chain appears in the sequencing data of a study of cytomegalovirus exposure and HLA in healthy donors. Study-wide results and limits: The authors judged a highly shared variant cluster likely a sequencing artifact.

Use of 60 Vbeta and 13 Jbeta primers characterized the PCR. Here immunoSEQ multiplex PCR was the method, and the copy in TCRdb shows in-frame clones only, minus some. This repertoire shows 210,000 or so clones, more than 75% found once; its top ten account for over 1%. With regard to this clone: No antigen is known for it.

The CDR3 runs 13 residues. CDR1 and CDR2 (germline): SGHRS, YFSETQ. Germline trimming cut 7 bases from V and 8 bases from J; bases unmatched to any gene: 6. Input material: PBMCs. This sequence joins TRBV5-1 and TRBJ2-1; 10 bases line up with TRBD1. The origin of this receptor is a man aged 30 to 39 in good health and CMV-seronegative. The CDR3 loop is CASGQGGGDEQFF. DNA of the CDR3: TGCGCCAGCGGACAGGGGGGTGGCGATGAGCAGTTCTTC.